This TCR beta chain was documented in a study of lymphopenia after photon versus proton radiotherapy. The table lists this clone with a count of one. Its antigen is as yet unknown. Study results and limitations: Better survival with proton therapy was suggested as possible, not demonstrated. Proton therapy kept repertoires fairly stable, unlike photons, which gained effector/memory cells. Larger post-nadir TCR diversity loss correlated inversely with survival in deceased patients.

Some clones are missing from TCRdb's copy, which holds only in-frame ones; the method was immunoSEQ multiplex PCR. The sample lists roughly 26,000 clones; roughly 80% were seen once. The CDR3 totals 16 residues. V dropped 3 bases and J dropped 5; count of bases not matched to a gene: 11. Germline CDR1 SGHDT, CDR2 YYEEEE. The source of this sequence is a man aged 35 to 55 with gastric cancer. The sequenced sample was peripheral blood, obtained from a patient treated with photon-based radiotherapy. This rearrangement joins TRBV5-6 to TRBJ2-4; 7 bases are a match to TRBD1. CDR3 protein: CASSSTLQGIQNIQYF. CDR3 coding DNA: TGTGCCAGCAGCTCCACCCTACAGGGGATCCAAAACATTCAGTACTTC.